This TCR beta chain derives from a study of shared clonotypes between healthy human individuals. TCRdb keeps only in-frame clones here, not all; method: immunoSEQ multiplex PCR. The repertoire consists of about 490,000 clones, with 60% to 85% occurring once and the leading ten covering approximately 12%. This CDR3 region has 16 residues. V lost 5 bases to trimming and J lost 3 bases; unmatched junction nucleotides: 11. Per the germline V gene, CDR1 is KGHSH and CDR2 is LQKENI. This chain connects TRBV18 to TRBJ2-7; 9 bases fit TRBD2. The sequenced sample consisted of PBMCs. The source of this sequence is a woman aged 40 to 55 in good health. Some clones in this sample may be carry-over from other donors' samples. CDR3 nucleotide sequence: TGTGCCAGCTCATCGTATACTAGCGGGCCCCTCTACGAGCAGTACTTC. Translated, it gives CASSSYTSGPLYEQYF.